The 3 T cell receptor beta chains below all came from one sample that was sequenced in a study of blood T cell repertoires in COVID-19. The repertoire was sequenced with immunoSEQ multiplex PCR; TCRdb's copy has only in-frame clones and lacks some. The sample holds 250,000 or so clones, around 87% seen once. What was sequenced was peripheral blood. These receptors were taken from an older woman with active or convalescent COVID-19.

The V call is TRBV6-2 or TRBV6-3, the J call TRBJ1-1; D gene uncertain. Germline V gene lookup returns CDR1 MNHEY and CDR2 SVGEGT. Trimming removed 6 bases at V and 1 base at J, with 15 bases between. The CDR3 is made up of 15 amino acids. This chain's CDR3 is CASSYIGSWNTEAFF. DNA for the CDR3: TGTGCCAGCAGCTATATTGGCTCCTGGAACACTGAAGCTTTCTTT.

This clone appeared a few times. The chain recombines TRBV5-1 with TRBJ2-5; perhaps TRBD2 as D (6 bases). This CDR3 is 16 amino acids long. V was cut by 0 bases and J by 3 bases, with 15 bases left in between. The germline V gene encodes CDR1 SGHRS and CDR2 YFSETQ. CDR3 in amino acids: CASSLVASVGKETQYF. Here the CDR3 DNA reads TGCGCCAGCAGCTTGGTGGCTAGCGTAGGAAAAGAGACCCAGTACTTC.

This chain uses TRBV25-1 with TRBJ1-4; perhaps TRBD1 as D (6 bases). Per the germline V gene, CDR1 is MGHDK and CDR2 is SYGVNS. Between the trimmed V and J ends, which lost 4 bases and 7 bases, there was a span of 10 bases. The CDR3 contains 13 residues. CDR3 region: CASSVTGSEKLFF. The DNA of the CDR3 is TGTGCCAGCAGTGTCACAGGGAGTGAAAAACTGTTTTTT.